This record looks at one T cell receptor beta chain sequence and its context. The protocol was immunoSEQ multiplex PCR, while the TCRdb copy is restricted to in-frame clones and leaves out a portion. The sample lists under 850,000 clones; roughly 90% were seen once. This sample is drawn from a study of shared T cell receptors in the human thymus. Separately, the same data were catalogued under a study of human thymus T cells.

The source is a boy in the first two years of life with a congenital heart defect. Input material: thymocytes.

In DNA form, the CDR3 reads TGCGCCAGCAGCCAAGATCGGATGGGCGGGACAGGGGTCTACGAGCAGTACTTC. It is translated as CASSQDRMGGTGVYEQYF. The chain employs TRBV4-1 and TRBJ2-5; 10 nucleotides agree with TRBD1. The better agreement between TRBJ2-7 and the DNA end casts doubt on the J call. CDR3 length: 18 residues. Germline CDR1 is MGHRA and CDR2 is YSYEKL.